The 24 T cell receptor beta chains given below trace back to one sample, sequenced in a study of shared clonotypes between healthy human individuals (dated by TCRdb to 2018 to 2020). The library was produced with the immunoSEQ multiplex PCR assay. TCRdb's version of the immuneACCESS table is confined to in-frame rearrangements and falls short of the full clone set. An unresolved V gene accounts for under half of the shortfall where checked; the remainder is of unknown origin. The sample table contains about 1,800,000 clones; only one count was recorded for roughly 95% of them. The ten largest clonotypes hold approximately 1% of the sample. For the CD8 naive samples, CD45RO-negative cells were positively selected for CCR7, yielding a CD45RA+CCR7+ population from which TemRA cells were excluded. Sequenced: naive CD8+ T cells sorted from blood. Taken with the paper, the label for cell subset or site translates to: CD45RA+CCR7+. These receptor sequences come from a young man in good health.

The CDR3 sequence: CASRPGNSPLHF. The DNA for the CDR3 is TGTGCCAGCAGGCCGGGGAATTCACCCCTCCACTTT. The chain has TRBV2 and TRBJ1-6; the D is unclear. The length of the CDR3 is 12 residues. V gave up 6 bases and J gave up 7 bases, with 7 bases separating them. CDR1 and CDR2 from the germline V gene are SNHLY and FYNNEI.

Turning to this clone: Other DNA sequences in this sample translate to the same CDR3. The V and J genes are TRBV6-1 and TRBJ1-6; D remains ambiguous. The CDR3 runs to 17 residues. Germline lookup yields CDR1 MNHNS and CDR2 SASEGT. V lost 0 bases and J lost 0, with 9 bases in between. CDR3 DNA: TGTGCCAGCAGTGAAGCGCCCAAGAGCTCCTATAATTCACCCCTCCACTTT. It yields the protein CASSEAPKSSYNSPLHF.

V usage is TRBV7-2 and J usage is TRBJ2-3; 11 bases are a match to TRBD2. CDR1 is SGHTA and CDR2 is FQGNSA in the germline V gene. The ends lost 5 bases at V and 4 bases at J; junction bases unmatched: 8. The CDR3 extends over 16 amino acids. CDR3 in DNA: TGTGCCAGCAGCGCCAGACTAGCGGGGCACCCAGATACGCAGTATTTT. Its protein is CASSARLAGHPDTQYF.

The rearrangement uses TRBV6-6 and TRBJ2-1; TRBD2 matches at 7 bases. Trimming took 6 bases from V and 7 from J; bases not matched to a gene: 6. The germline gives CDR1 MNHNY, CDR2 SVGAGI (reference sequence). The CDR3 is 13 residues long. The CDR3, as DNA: TGTGCCAGCAGCCCGGGAGGATGGAATGAGCAGTTCTTC. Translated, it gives CASSPGGWNEQFF.

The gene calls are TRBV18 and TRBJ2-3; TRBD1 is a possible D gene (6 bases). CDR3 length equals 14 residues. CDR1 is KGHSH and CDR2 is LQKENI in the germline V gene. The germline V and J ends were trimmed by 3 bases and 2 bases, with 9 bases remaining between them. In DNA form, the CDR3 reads TGTGCCAGCTCACCGGGACACCCCACAGATACGCAGTATTTT. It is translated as CASSPGHPTDTQYF.

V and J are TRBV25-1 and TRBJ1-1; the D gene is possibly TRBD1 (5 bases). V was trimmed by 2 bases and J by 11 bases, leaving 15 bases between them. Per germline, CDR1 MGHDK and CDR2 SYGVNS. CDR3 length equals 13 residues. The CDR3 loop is CASSEAQGRGAFF. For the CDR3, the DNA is TGTGCCAGCAGTGAAGCCCAAGGCCGGGGGGCTTTCTTT. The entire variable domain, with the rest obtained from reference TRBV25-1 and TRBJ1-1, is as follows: EADIYQTPRYLVIGTGKKITLECSQTMGHDKMYWYQQDPGMELHLIHYSYGVNSTEKGDLSSESTVSRIRTEHFPLTLESARPSHTSQYLCASSEAQGRGAFFGQGTRLTVV.

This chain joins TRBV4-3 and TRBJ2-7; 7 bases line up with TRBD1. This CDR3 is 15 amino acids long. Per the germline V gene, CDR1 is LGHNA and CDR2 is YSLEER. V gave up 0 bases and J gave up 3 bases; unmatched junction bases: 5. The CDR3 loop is CASSQEGGGLYEQYF. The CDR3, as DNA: TGCGCCAGCAGCCAAGAAGGGGGCGGACTCTACGAGCAGTACTTC.

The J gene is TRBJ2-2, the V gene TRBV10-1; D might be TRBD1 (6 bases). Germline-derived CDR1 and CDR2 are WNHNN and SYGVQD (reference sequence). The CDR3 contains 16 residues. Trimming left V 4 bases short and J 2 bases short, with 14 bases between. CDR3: CASSGTAHFNTGELFF. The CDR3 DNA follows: TGCGCCAGCAGTGGGACAGCCCATTTTAACACCGGGGAGCTGTTTTTT.

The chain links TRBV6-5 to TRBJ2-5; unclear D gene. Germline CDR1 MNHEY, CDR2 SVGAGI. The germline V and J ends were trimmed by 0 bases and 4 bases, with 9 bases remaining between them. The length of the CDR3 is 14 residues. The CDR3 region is CASSYSERVETQYF. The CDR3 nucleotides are TGTGCCAGCAGTTACTCAGAAAGGGTAGAGACCCAGTACTTC.

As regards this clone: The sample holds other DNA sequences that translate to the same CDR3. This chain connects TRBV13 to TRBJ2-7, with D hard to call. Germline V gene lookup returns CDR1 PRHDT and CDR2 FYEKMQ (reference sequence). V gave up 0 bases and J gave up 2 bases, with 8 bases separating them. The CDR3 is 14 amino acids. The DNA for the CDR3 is TGTGCCAGCAGCTTAGGCGGGCGAGCCTACGAGCAGTACTTC. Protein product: CASSLGGRAYEQYF.

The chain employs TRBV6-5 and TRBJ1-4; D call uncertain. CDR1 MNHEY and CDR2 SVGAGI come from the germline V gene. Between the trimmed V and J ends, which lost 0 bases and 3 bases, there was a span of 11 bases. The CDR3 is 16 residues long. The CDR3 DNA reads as TGTGCCAGCAGTTACTCGTTCTACGCGGCTAATGAAAAACTGTTTTTT. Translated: CASSYSFYAANEKLFF.

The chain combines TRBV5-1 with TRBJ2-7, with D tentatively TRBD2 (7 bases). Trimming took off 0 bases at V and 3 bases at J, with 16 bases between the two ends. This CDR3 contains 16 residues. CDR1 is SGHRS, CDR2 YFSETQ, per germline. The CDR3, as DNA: TGCGCCAGCAGCTTGGCCGGGGCAGGGGAGGGCTACGAGCAGTACTTC. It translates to CASSLAGAGEGYEQYF.

CDR3 sequence reads: CATNSGDVFETQYF. CDR3 bases: TGTGCCACGAACAGCGGTGACGTGTTTGAGACCCAGTACTTC. This chain links TRBV10-3 with TRBJ2-5; a possible D gene is TRBD2 (5 bases). CDR3 size: 14 residues. The V end was cut by 10 bases, the J end by 5 bases, with 20 bases between. Per germline, CDR1 ENHRY and CDR2 SYGVKD.

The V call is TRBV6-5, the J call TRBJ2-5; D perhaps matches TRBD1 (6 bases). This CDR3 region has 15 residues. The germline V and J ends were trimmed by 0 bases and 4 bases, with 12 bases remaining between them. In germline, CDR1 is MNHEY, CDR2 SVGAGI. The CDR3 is CASSYSIGGRETQYF. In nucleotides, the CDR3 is TGTGCCAGCAGTTACTCGATAGGGGGTAGAGAGACCCAGTACTTC.

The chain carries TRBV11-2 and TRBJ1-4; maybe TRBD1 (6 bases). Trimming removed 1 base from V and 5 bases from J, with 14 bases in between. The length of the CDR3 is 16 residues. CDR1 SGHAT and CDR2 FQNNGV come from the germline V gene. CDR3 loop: CASSLARTRGNEKLFF. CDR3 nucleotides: TGTGCCAGCAGCTTAGCCCGGACAAGGGGGAATGAAAAACTGTTTTTT.

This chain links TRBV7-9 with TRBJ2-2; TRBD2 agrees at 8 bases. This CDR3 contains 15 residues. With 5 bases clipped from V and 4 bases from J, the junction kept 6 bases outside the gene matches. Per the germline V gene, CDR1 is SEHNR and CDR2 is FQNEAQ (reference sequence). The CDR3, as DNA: TGTGCCAGCAGCCCCCCGGGGGGGCGCACCGGGGAGCTGTTTTTT. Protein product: CASSPPGGRTGELFF.

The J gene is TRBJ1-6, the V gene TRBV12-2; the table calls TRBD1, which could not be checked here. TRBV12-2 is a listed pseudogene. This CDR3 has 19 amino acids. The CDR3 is CASRSDRADYSSYNSPLHF. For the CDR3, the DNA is TGTGCAAGTCGCTCTGACAGGGCCGATTATAGCTCCTATAATTCACCCCTCCACTTT.

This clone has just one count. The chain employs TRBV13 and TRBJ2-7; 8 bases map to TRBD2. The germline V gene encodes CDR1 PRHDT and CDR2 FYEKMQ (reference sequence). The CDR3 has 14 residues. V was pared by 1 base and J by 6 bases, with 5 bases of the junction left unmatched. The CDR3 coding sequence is TGTGCCAGCAGCTTAGAAGCGGGAGCAGTCGAGCAGTACTTC. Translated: CASSLEAGAVEQYF.

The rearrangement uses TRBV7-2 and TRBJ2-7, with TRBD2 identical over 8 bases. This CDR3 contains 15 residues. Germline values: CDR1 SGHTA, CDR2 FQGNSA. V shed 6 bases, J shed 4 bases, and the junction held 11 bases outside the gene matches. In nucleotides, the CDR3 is TGTGCCAGCAGACCTACGGGGGGGGCCGGGTACGAGCAGTACTTC. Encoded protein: CASRPTGGAGYEQYF. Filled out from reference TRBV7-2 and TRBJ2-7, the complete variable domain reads GAGVSQSPSNKVTEKGKDVELRCDPISGHTALYWYRQSLGQGLEFLIYFQGNSAPDKSGLPSDRFSAERTGGSVSTLTIQRTQQEDSAVYLCASRPTGGAGYEQYFGPGTRLTVT.

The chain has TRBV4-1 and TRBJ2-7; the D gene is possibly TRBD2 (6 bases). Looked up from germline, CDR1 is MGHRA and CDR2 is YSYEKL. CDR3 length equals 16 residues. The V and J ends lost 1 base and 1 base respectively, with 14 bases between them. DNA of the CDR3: TGCGCCAGCAGCCAAGTGGTATTAGCGGCTTCCTACGAGCAGTACTTC. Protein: CASSQVVLAASYEQYF.

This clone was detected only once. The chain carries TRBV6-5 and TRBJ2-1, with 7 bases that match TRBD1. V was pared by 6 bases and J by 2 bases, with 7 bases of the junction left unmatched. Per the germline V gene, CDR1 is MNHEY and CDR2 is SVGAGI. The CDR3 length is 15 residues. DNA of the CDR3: TGTGCCAGCAGACTCGACAGGGACGCCTACAATGAGCAGTTCTTC. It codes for CASRLDRDAYNEQFF.

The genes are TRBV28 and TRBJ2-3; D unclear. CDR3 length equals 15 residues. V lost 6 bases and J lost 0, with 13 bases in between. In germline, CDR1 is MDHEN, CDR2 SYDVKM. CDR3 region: CASSAPVGSTDTQYF. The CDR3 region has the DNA TGTGCCAGCAGCGCCCCTGTGGGCAGCACAGATACGCAGTATTTT.

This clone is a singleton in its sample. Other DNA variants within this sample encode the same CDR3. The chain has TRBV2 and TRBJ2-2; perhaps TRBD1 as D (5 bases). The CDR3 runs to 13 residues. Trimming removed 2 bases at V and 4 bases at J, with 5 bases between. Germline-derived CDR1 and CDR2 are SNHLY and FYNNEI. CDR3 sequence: CASSERGTGELFF. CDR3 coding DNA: TGTGCCAGCAGTGAAAGGGGCACCGGGGAGCTGTTTTTT.

The CDR3 loop is CASSSPDRGYNEQFF. In nucleotides, the CDR3 is TGTGCCAGCAGCTCTCCCGACAGGGGATACAATGAGCAGTTCTTC. The chain employs TRBV7-9 and TRBJ2-1; 8 bases are shared with TRBD1. Germline V lookup: CDR1 SEHNR, CDR2 FQNEAQ (reference sequence). This CDR3 comprises 15 residues. The junction had 6 bases not matched to a gene; V was cut back by 4 bases and J by 4 bases.